The 6 T cell receptor beta chains below were found in one sample sequenced in a study of T cell clusters in autoimmune cytopenias. One tube held mixed TRB-A and TRB-B primer pools for touch-down PCR. With the multiplex PCR reads reprocessed, TCRdb shows one record per CDR3 protein and no DNA. The sample table includes about 3,000 distinct CDR3 sequences. Some 38,000 genome equivalents of blood DNA were amplified for TRB. Source material: peripheral blood. Receptors were obtained from a human donor with an autoimmune cytopenia or autoimmune hepatitis (not recorded which).

This clonotype registers medium-sized by frequency. This chain connects TRBV12-3 or TRBV12-4 to TRBJ2-3; TCRdb's assignment of TRBD2 cannot be checked, as there is no DNA. CDR3 length: 13 amino acids. The CDR3 here is CASQRDAGDTQYF.

This clonotype is medium-sized (0.01 to 0.1%) by frequency. CDR3 loop: CASSIPHSDTQYF. V and J are TRBV19 and TRBJ2-3; TCRdb designates TRBD1, a call that cannot be tested without DNA. Germline CDR1 reads LNHDA; CDR2 reads SQIVND (reference sequence). This CDR3 region has 13 residues.

By frequency, this clonotype registers medium-sized. This sequence joins TRBV11-1 and TRBJ1-5; no DNA is available, so the TRBD1 call from TCRdb remains unchecked. The CDR3 runs to 15 residues. CDR1 and CDR2 (germline): SGHAT, FQDESV (reference sequence). The CDR3 reads CASSPKGHSNQPQHF.

Frequency places this clonotype as medium-sized (0.01 to 0.1%). V and J are TRBV19 and TRBJ1-5; no DNA is available, so the TRBD1 call from TCRdb remains unchecked. Germline-derived CDR1 and CDR2 are LNHDA and SQIVND (reference sequence). This CDR3 is 13 amino acids long. CDR3 in amino acids: CAAQGQGHQPQHF.

Its frequency marks this clonotype as medium-sized. The rearrangement uses TRBV19 and TRBJ1-4. The V gene's germline CDR1 is LNHDA and CDR2 SQIVND (reference sequence). This CDR3 has 12 residues. This CDR3 reads CASRRRNEKLFF. The variable domain in full, with the rest retrieved from reference TRBV19 and TRBJ1-4, is DGGITQSPKYLFRKEGQNVTLSCEQNLNHDAMYWYRQDPGQGLRLIYYSQIVNDFQKGDIAEGYSVSREKKESFPLTVTSAQKNPTAFYLCASRRRNEKLFFGSGTQLSVL.

Frequency places this clonotype as medium-sized. This chain joins TRBV19 and TRBJ2-1; TCRdb reports TRBD1, a call that lacks DNA to check it against. Germline-derived CDR1 and CDR2 are LNHDA and SQIVND (reference sequence). The CDR3 length is 12 residues. The CDR3 region is CASSELGDIQFF.